This record looks at one T cell receptor (beta chain) sequence and its context. Its target is not known. J lost 1 base, V lost 1 base, and 7 bases had no gene match. Germline V gives CDR1 SGHRS, CDR2 YFSETQ. The CDR3 totals 17 residues. The sample belongs to a study of T cells after yellow fever vaccination. Study-wide results and limits: A small proportion of clonotypes was detected in both the CD4 and CD8 compartments.

It was through 5'RACE template switching that TCR cDNA was made, with a universal primer site and UMIs added. TCRdb called the 5' RACE reads again in MiXCR, with one record for every CDR3 protein. This sample has about 630,000 distinct CDR3 sequences, with approximately 13% found just once. The source is a man aged 25-45 years who received the YFV17D yellow fever vaccine. V usage is TRBV5-1 and J usage is TRBJ2-1; 8 bases match TRBD2. The specimen was PBMCs, collected on the day of the yellow fever booster vaccination. DNA of the CDR3: TGCGCCAGCAGCTTGTTACTGAGCGGGAGTTCCTACAATGAGCAGTTCTTC. Amino acids: CASSLLLSGSSYNEQFF.